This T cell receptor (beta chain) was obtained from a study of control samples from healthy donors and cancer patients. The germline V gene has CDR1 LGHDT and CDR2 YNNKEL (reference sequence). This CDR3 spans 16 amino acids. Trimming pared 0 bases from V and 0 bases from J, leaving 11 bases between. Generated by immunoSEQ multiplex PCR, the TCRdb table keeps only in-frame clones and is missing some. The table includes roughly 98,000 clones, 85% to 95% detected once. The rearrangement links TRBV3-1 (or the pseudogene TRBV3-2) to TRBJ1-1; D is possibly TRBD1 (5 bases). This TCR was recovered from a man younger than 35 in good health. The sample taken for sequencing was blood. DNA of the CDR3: TGTGCCAGCAGCCAAGACCGACAGAAAGTGAACACTGAAGCTTTCTTT. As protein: CASSQDRQKVNTEAFF.